Shown below are 21 T cell receptor beta chains from a single sample sequenced in a study of T cells in Graves' hyperthyroidism and ophthalmopathy. TCR beta CDR3 region amplification was performed from RNA transcripts. The TCR CDR3 first-round RT-PCR relied on the HTBI primer set. TCRdb analysed the multiplex PCR reads with MiXCR anew, one entry per CDR3 protein. The sample has approximately 400,000 distinct CDR3 sequences; roughly 25% are singletons. The sequenced sample consisted of blood. The receptors derive from a man aged 50-59 years with Graves' hyperthyroidism.

The genes are TRBV25-1 and TRBJ2-1, with a weak D call TRBD1 (6 bases). V was pared by 3 bases and J by 4 bases, with 16 bases between. CDR1 and CDR2 (germline): MGHDK, SYGVNS. The CDR3 length is 16 residues. CDR3 DNA: TGTGCCAGCAGTGATCAGACAGGACCCCATTACAATGAGCAGTTCTTC. The encoded protein is CASSDQTGPHYNEQFF.

This clonotype has a handful of counts. The chain has TRBV20-1 and TRBJ2-1; tentative D call: TRBD1 (6 bases). The V end lost 5 bases, the J end lost 4 bases, and 12 bases lay between the germline ends. The germline V gene encodes CDR1 DFQATT and CDR2 SNEGSKA (reference sequence). The length of the CDR3 is 13 residues. The DNA for the CDR3 is TGCAGTGCTTATATCGGACAGTACAATGAGCAGTTCTTC. Residues: CSAYIGQYNEQFF.

In its sample, this clonotype was seen a few times. The chain uses TRBV30 and TRBJ1-4; D possibly corresponds to TRBD1 (5 bases). The CDR3 spans 14 residues. V dropped 0 bases and J dropped 10 bases, with 15 bases sitting between them. Per germline, CDR1 GTSNPN and CDR2 SVGIG (reference sequence). CDR3 DNA sequence: TGTGCCTGGAGTGTACATGGGGCCGGGGGAAAACTGTTTTTT. This encodes CAWSVHGAGGKLFF.

This clonotype was seen many times. The chain is built from TRBV28 and TRBJ2-5; TRBD1 agrees at 11 bases. CDR1 is MDHEN and CDR2 is SYDVKM in the germline V gene. CDR3 length: 17 residues. V trimming: 4 bases; J trimming: 4 bases; junction bases outside the gene matches: 11. CDR3 region: CASSSRDRGFVAETQYF. The CDR3 nucleotides read TGTGCCAGCAGTTCCCGGGACAGGGGGTTCGTCGCAGAGACCCAGTACTTC.

This chain connects TRBV14 to TRBJ2-3; D uncertain. Germline V gives CDR1 SGHDN, CDR2 FVKESK. Trimming left V 3 bases short and J 1 base short, with 5 bases between. This CDR3 spans 13 amino acids. The CDR3 sequence: CASSHYRTDTQYF. The CDR3 bases are TGTGCCAGCAGCCATTACCGCACAGATACGCAGTATTTT.

This clonotype was seen a few times. The V and J genes are TRBV20-1 and TRBJ2-3; the D call may be TRBD1 or TRBD2 (5 bases each). Trimming shortened V by 6 bases and J by 5 bases, and 15 bases separated the two germline ends. The CDR3 totals 13 residues. CDR1 DFQATT and CDR2 SNEGSKA come from the germline V gene (reference sequence). CDR3 amino acids: CSAQLGAGDTQYF. The CDR3 DNA reads as TGCAGTGCCCAACTCGGGGCAGGAGATACGCAGTATTTT.

In this sample, this clonotype turned up a few times. This chain links TRBV30 with TRBJ1-2, with D tentatively TRBD1 (6 bases). The CDR3 runs 15 residues. V shed 0 bases and J shed 5 bases, with 16 bases lying between them. Germline V gene sequence: CDR1 GTSNPN, CDR2 SVGIG (reference sequence). CDR3 nucleotides: TGTGCCTGGAGTGTTTGGGGGGGCGCGTGGTATGGCTACACCTTC. Amino acid sequence: CAWSVWGGAWYGYTF.

The chain joins TRBV12-3 or TRBV12-4 to TRBJ1-1; TRBD1 agrees at 12 bases. J gave up 0 bases and V 3 bases, and 11 bases lay outside the gene matches. The CDR3 length is 19 residues. The CDR3 sequence is CASSLRHTGDRGLNTEAFF. The CDR3, as DNA: TGTGCCAGCAGTTTGAGGCACACTGGGGACAGGGGGCTGAACACTGAAGCTTTCTTT.

Ten or more counts support this clonotype. The rearrangement uses TRBV7-9 and TRBJ2-1, with 12 nucleotides matching TRBD2. The germline V gene has CDR1 SEHNR and CDR2 FQNEAQ (reference sequence). This CDR3 is 16 amino acids long. Germline trimming cut 3 bases from V and 11 bases from J; bases unmatched to any gene: 11. CDR3 nucleotide sequence: TGTGCCAGCAGCTTTTTAACTAGCGGGAGGAGGGACCAGCAGTTCTTC. Translating it yields CASSFLTSGRRDQQFF.

This clonotype was recorded at least ten times. The chain is built from TRBV11-2 and TRBJ2-1; 8 bases are a match to TRBD2. This CDR3 is 15 amino acids long. Trimming took 6 bases from V and 4 from J; bases not matched to a gene: 8. Germline CDR1 and CDR2: SGHAT and FQNNGV. The CDR3 loop is CASRPRLAWYNEQFF. In DNA form, the CDR3 reads TGTGCCAGCAGACCCCGACTAGCGTGGTACAATGAGCAGTTCTTC.

This clonotype was seen once. The rearrangement joins TRBV4-1 to TRBJ1-1; 9 bases match TRBD1. With 0 bases clipped from V and 9 bases from J, the junction kept 8 bases outside the gene matches. There are 15 residues in the CDR3. From germline, CDR1 is MGHRA and CDR2 YSYEKL. The CDR3 nucleotides are TGCGCCAGCAGCCAAGATATTGGGACAGGGACTAAAGCTTTCTTT. This codes for CASSQDIGTGTKAFF.

V is TRBV13 and J is TRBJ2-7; 10 bases agree with TRBD2. Germline-derived CDR1 and CDR2 are PRHDT and FYEKMQ (reference sequence). Germline trimming cut 5 bases from V and 3 bases from J; bases unmatched to any gene: 7. The CDR3 is 15 amino acids. CDR3 sequence (DNA): TGTGCCAGCAGCCCTGGACTAGCGGAAGGCTACGAGCAGTACTTC. As protein: CASSPGLAEGYEQYF.

The V call is TRBV20-1, the J call TRBJ2-4, with D maybe TRBD1 (5 bases). This CDR3 is 17 amino acids long. Germline V gives CDR1 DFQATT, CDR2 SNEGSKA (reference sequence). Trimming left V 5 bases short and J 3 bases short, with 23 bases between. The CDR3: CSAGAAMPADRKNIQYF. DNA for the CDR3: TGCAGTGCTGGGGCCGCCATGCCGGCGGACCGCAAAAACATTCAGTACTTC.

V usage is TRBV6-1 and J usage is TRBJ1-2; D is undetermined. Germline V gene lookup returns CDR1 MNHNS and CDR2 SASEGT. The V gene lost 4 bases and the J gene lost 4 bases, with 13 bases spanning the gap. This CDR3 region has 14 residues. The CDR3 sequence: CASSGVLVLYGYTF. The CDR3 region has the DNA TGTGCCAGCAGTGGAGTACTCGTTCTCTATGGCTACACCTTC.

This chain connects TRBV3-1 to TRBJ1-3; D not resolved. Trimming pared 3 bases from V and 1 base from J, leaving 10 bases between. The CDR3 loop spans 15 amino acids. The germline CDR1 and CDR2 sequences are LGHDT and YNNKEL (reference sequence). The CDR3 reads CASSHHSKSGNTIYF. In nucleotides, the CDR3 is TGTGCCAGCAGCCACCACAGCAAATCTGGAAACACCATATATTTT.

The table lists this clonotype with many counts. The chain has TRBV20-1 and TRBJ2-7, with TRBD1 identical over 8 bases. After removal of 0 bases from V and 6 bases from J, the junction contained 10 bases not matched to a gene. CDR3 length: 15 amino acids. Germline CDR1 reads DFQATT; CDR2 reads SNEGSKA (reference sequence). The CDR3 is CSARDRAGGLREQYF. The CDR3 DNA reads as TGCAGTGCTAGAGATCGAGCAGGGGGCCTCCGCGAGCAGTACTTC.

V usage is TRBV28 and J usage is TRBJ1-6, with D tentatively TRBD1 (5 bases). The length of the CDR3 is 14 residues. With 5 bases removed from V and 8 bases from J, the gap between germline ends came to 13 bases. Germline CDR1 is MDHEN and CDR2 is SYDVKM. Here the CDR3 DNA reads TGTGCCAGCAGTCGTCAGGGTTATGATTCACCCCTCCACTTT. Residues: CASSRQGYDSPLHF.

This clonotype showed up just a few times. This chain connects TRBV12-3 or TRBV12-4 to TRBJ2-7; 9 bases are shared with TRBD2. This CDR3 spans 15 amino acids. Trimming at V came to 5 bases and at J to 4 bases, leaving 9 bases not matched to a gene. The chain's CDR3 is CASSKTSGGPYEQYF. The CDR3 DNA is TGTGCCAGCAGTAAGACTAGCGGAGGACCTTACGAGCAGTACTTC.

This clonotype appeared a few times. V and J are TRBV3-1 and TRBJ1-5; no reliable D call. Trimming cost V 1 base and J 4 bases, with 5 bases left between them. In germline, CDR1 is LGHDT, CDR2 YNNKEL (reference sequence). The CDR3 spans 13 residues. In DNA form, the CDR3 reads TGTGCCAGCAGCCAAGGTGTGAATCAGCCCCAGCATTTT. Protein sequence: CASSQGVNQPQHF.

This clonotype was counted ten times or more. The rearrangement joins TRBV28 to TRBJ2-3, with 9 positions matching TRBD1. J was trimmed by 2 bases and V by 6 bases; bases with no gene match: 9. This CDR3 has 16 residues. Germline assignment: CDR1 MDHEN and CDR2 SYDVKM. For the CDR3, the DNA is TGTGCCAGCAGCCCAACCGGGACAGGGCCCACAGATACGCAGTATTTT. Amino acid sequence: CASSPTGTGPTDTQYF.

This clonotype turned up a few times. J is TRBJ2-6 and V is TRBV30; D is uncertain. The CDR3 covers 12 residues. The V gene's germline CDR1 is GTSNPN and CDR2 SVGIG (reference sequence). Trimming pared 8 bases from V and 4 bases from J, leaving 9 bases between. The CDR3 DNA reads TGTGCCGGCAGTCCGGGGGCCAACGTCCTGACTTTC. Its protein product is CAGSPGANVLTF.